These T cell receptor beta chains were read from a single sample in a study of cytomegalovirus exposure and HLA in healthy donors. Here immunoSEQ multiplex PCR was the method, and the copy in TCRdb shows in-frame clones only, minus some. The table lists 200,000 to 250,000 clones, 65% to 85% of them singletons, with roughly 1.5% in the top ten. What was sequenced was PBMCs. These receptors came from a man in his forties or fifties in good health and CMV-seronegative. CDR3s include the opening cysteine and the closing phenylalanine or tryptophan. The D gene is left open where the match is weak. Some rows have no size entry. The others give once, few or many, or a class for an expanded clone.

V gene	D gene	J gene	clone size	CDR3 protein	CDR3 DNA
TRBV5-1	NA	TRBJ1-1	NA	CASSPAGQHNTEAFF	TGCGCCAGCAGCCCGGCTGGACAGCATAACACTGAAGCTTTCTTT
TRBV27	NA	TRBJ2-1	few	CASSLGKFYNEQFF	TGTGCCAGCAGTTTGGGCAAGTTTTACAATGAGCAGTTCTTC
TRBV29-1	TRBD2	TRBJ2-2	few	CSVEVRLAGERIGELFF	TGCAGCGTTGAAGTTCGGCTAGCGGGAGAGCGAATCGGGGAGCTGTTTTTT
TRBV2	NA	TRBJ2-3	NA	CASSEGRGSTDTQYF	TGTGCCAGCAGTGAAGGCAGGGGATCGACAGATACGCAGTATTTT
TRBV6-6	NA	TRBJ2-4	few	CASSYVQGAKNIQYF	TGTGCCAGCAGTTATGTCCAGGGGGCCAAAAACATTCAGTACTTC
TRBV18	TRBD1	TRBJ2-7	NA	CASSPGQGDREQYF	TGTGCCAGCTCACCGGGACAGGGGGATCGGGAGCAGTACTTC
TRBV6-5	NA	TRBJ1-3	NA	CASREDRFSGNTIYF	TGTGCCAGCAGAGAGGACAGATTCTCTGGAAACACCATATATTTT
TRBV14	NA	TRBJ1-2	NA	CASSHGNYGYTF	TGTGCCAGCAGTCACGGGAACTATGGCTACACCTTC
TRBV5-4	NA	TRBJ2-1	NA	CASSLSYSYNEQFF	TGTGCCAGCAGCTTGTCGTACTCTTACAATGAGCAGTTCTTC
TRBV10-1	TRBD2	TRBJ2-1	NA	CASSEARLAGEQSGRDEQFF	TGCGCCAGCAGTGAGGCGAGACTAGCGGGAGAACAATCCGGACGCGATGAGCAGTTCTTC
TRBV27	NA	TRBJ1-2	few	CASSPARRGYYGYTF	TGTGCCAGCAGTCCCGCACGACGGGGATACTATGGCTACACCTTC
TRBV12-5	NA	TRBJ1-2	NA	CASGQAGKVDYGYTF	TGTGCTAGTGGCCAGGCAGGGAAGGTCGACTATGGCTACACCTTC
TRBV5-4	NA	TRBJ2-7	few	CASSSDRLNGEQYF	TGTGCCAGCAGCTCTGACAGGTTAAATGGCGAGCAGTACTTC
TRBV7-9	NA	TRBJ2-1	NA	CASSNGSYYSYNEQFF	TGTGCCAGCAGCAACGGGTCCTACTACTCCTACAATGAGCAGTTCTTC
TRBV7-9	NA	TRBJ2-1	NA	CASFDGAYNEQFF	TGTGCCAGCTTTGACGGGGCCTACAATGAGCAGTTCTTC
TRBV19	NA	TRBJ2-2	few	CASSMFSSGELFF	TGTGCCAGTAGTATGTTTAGTTCCGGGGAGCTGTTTTTT
TRBV30	TRBD1	TRBJ1-2	NA	CAWSTMGQGARGYTF	TGTGCCTGGAGTACCATGGGACAGGGGGCGCGAGGCTACACCTTC